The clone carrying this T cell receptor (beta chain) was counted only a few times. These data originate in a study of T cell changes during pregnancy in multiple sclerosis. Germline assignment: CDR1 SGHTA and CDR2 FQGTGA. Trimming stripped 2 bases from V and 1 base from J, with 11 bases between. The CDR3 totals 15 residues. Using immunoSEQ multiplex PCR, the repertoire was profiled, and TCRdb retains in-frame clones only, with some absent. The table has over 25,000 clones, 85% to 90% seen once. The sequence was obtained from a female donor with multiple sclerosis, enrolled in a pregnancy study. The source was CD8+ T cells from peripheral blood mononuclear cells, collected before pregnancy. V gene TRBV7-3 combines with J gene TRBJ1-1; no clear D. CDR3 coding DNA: TGTGCCAGCAGCTTACTCATAGCGGCGAACACTGAAGCTTTCTTT. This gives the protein CASSLLIAANTEAFF.